This TCR beta chain was captured in a study of blood T cell repertoires in COVID-19. For the study at large: PBMCs, B-cell-depleted T cells, or T cells were the source of the cDNA or gDNA that made up the material.

The protocol was immunoSEQ multiplex PCR, while the TCRdb copy is restricted to in-frame clones and leaves out a portion. Here the sample spans almost 25,000 clones, roughly four fifths being singletons. The germline CDR1 and CDR2 sequences are SQVTM and ANQGSEA. Losses at the gene ends were 6 bases for V and 11 bases for J; bases not matched to a gene: 4. CDR3 length: 11 amino acids. The gene calls are TRBV29-1 and TRBJ1-1; 12 bases are shared with TRBD1. The sequenced material came from peripheral blood. This clonotype originated in a woman aged 70-85 years with COVID-19, enrolled during active disease. The CDR3 sequence: CSVGQGAGAFF. The CDR3 region has the DNA TGCAGCGTGGGACAGGGGGCTGGGGCTTTCTTT.